A selection of T cell receptor beta chains follows, all from one sample in a study. TCRdb reprocessed the RT-PCR reads via MiXCR and lists one record per CDR3 protein. The sample holds about 700,000 distinct CDR3 sequences, approximately 15% seen once. Sequenced sample: memory CD4+ T cells from blood. These receptors were taken from a female donor in good health, serving as a healthy control. CDR3s include the opening cysteine and the closing phenylalanine or tryptophan. Each record gives: clone size, CDR3 length, V gene, J gene, D gene, CDR3 DNA, CDR3 protein. A D gene is named only where the DNA matches it firmly. Not all rows give a size; the values are once, few, many and, for expanded clones, a class.

clone_size: many; cdr3_length: 15; v_call: TRBV25-1; j_call: TRBJ1-2; d_call: .; cdr3_nt: TGTGCCAGCAGTGAAGGGGGGGGGTTCGTCTATGGCTACACCTTC; cdr3_aa: CASSEGGGFVYGYTF
clone_size: .; cdr3_length: 13; v_call: TRBV29-1; j_call: TRBJ2-3; d_call: .; cdr3_nt: TGCAGCGTCCAAAGGGCCCGCACAGATACGCAGTATTTT; cdr3_aa: CSVQRARTDTQYF
clone_size: few; cdr3_length: 13; v_call: TRBV15; j_call: TRBJ2-7; d_call: .; cdr3_nt: TGTGCCACCAGCAGAGACTTTAGCTACGAGCAGTACTTC; cdr3_aa: CATSRDFSYEQYF
clone_size: .; cdr3_length: 14; v_call: TRBV20-1; j_call: TRBJ2-2; d_call: TRBD2; cdr3_nt: TGCAGTGCGAGACTAGCTATAGACACCGGGGAGCTGTTTTTT; cdr3_aa: CSARLAIDTGELFF
clone_size: few; cdr3_length: 15; v_call: TRBV13; j_call: TRBJ2-1; d_call: .; cdr3_nt: TGTGCCAGCAGCTTAGGAGCGGGCCTCTACAATGAGCAGTTCTTC; cdr3_aa: CASSLGAGLYNEQFF
clone_size: many; cdr3_length: 16; v_call: TRBV6-4; j_call: TRBJ2-1; d_call: .; cdr3_nt: TGTGCCAGCAGTACCCGGGCCACCCTACTCCGGGGTGAGCAGTTCTTC; cdr3_aa: CASSTRATLLRGEQFF
clone_size: many; cdr3_length: 11; v_call: TRBV29-1; j_call: TRBJ1-1; d_call: .; cdr3_nt: TGCAGCGTTGTGATGGCCACTGAAGCTTTCTTT; cdr3_aa: CSVVMATEAFF
clone_size: few; cdr3_length: 15; v_call: TRBV9; j_call: TRBJ2-3; d_call: .; cdr3_nt: TGTGCCAGCAGCGTTCAAGGGAATACGCTTGGTACGCAGTATTTT; cdr3_aa: CASSVQGNTLGTQYF
clone_size: .; cdr3_length: 15; v_call: TRBV20-1; j_call: TRBJ2-1; d_call: .; cdr3_nt: TGCAGTGCTAGAGATCAGTGGGGCCCGGGCGATGAGCAGTTCTTC; cdr3_aa: CSARDQWGPGDEQFF
clone_size: .; cdr3_length: 14; v_call: TRBV5-1; j_call: TRBJ2-3; d_call: .; cdr3_nt: TGCGCCAGCACGGAGGCTAGCTACACAGATACGCAGTATTTT; cdr3_aa: CASTEASYTDTQYF
clone_size: few; cdr3_length: 14; v_call: TRBV5-6; j_call: TRBJ2-1; d_call: .; cdr3_nt: TGTGCCAGCAGCTATTGGACAGCCTACAATGAGCAGTTCTTC; cdr3_aa: CASSYWTAYNEQFF
clone_size: .; cdr3_length: 16; v_call: TRBV18; j_call: TRBJ2-3; d_call: .; cdr3_nt: TGTGCCAGCTCACCCACCGGGACTCCCCGCGCAGATACGCAGTATTTT; cdr3_aa: CASSPTGTPRADTQYF
clone_size: .; cdr3_length: 11; v_call: TRBV29-1; j_call: TRBJ1-2; d_call: .; cdr3_nt: TGCAGCGGTAGGTGGTCCTATGGCTACACCTTC; cdr3_aa: CSGRWSYGYTF
clone_size: .; cdr3_length: 15; v_call: TRBV3-1; j_call: TRBJ1-1; d_call: .; cdr3_nt: TGTGCCAGCAGCCAAGGTTCAGGCTTAAACACTGAAGCTTTCTTT; cdr3_aa: CASSQGSGLNTEAFF
clone_size: few; cdr3_length: 14; v_call: TRBV12-3/TRBV12-4; j_call: TRBJ1-6; d_call: TRBD1; cdr3_nt: TGTGCCAGCAGACCGGGACAGCTAAATTCACCCCTCCACTTT; cdr3_aa: CASRPGQLNSPLHF
clone_size: many; cdr3_length: 15; v_call: TRBV20-1; j_call: TRBJ2-3; d_call: .; cdr3_nt: TGCAGTGCTAGAGATGCAGGCAGGGTGGGAGATACGCAGTATTTT; cdr3_aa: CSARDAGRVGDTQYF
clone_size: .; cdr3_length: 12; v_call: TRBV7-2; j_call: TRBJ1-2; d_call: .; cdr3_nt: TGTGCCAGCAGCTTGATCCCTTATGGCTACACCTTC; cdr3_aa: CASSLIPYGYTF
clone_size: few; cdr3_length: 15; v_call: TRBV9; j_call: TRBJ2-1; d_call: TRBD2; cdr3_nt: TGTGCCAGCAGTCACGAGCGGGGGGCCCAGAATGAGCAGTTCTTC; cdr3_aa: CASSHERGAQNEQFF
clone_size: few; cdr3_length: 15; v_call: TRBV12-3/TRBV12-4; j_call: TRBJ1-1; d_call: .; cdr3_nt: TGTGCCAGCAGTATAGGGTGGGGTGTGAACACTGAAGCTTTCTTT; cdr3_aa: CASSIGWGVNTEAFF
clone_size: few; cdr3_length: 15; v_call: TRBV27; j_call: TRBJ2-7; d_call: TRBD2; cdr3_nt: TGTGCCAGCTCCTCTAGCGGGAGAAATCCCCACGAGCAGTACTTC; cdr3_aa: CASSSSGRNPHEQYF
clone_size: few; cdr3_length: 17; v_call: TRBV6-5; j_call: TRBJ2-1; d_call: TRBD2; cdr3_nt: TGTGCCAGCAGTCCCCGGACTAGCGGATGGGTCTACAATGAGCAGTTCTTC; cdr3_aa: CASSPRTSGWVYNEQFF
clone_size: many; cdr3_length: 16; v_call: TRBV9; j_call: TRBJ2-1; d_call: .; cdr3_nt: TGTGCCAGCAGCGTAGTGTGGAAAGGAGACGGCAATGAGCAGTTCTTC; cdr3_aa: CASSVVWKGDGNEQFF
clone_size: few; cdr3_length: 17; v_call: TRBV12-3/TRBV12-4; j_call: TRBJ2-1; d_call: .; cdr3_nt: TGTGCCAGCAGTCCCGTGAGGGGATTTGGTGGGGCCCATGAGCAGTTCTTC; cdr3_aa: CASSPVRGFGGAHEQFF
clone_size: few; cdr3_length: 17; v_call: TRBV27; j_call: TRBJ1-2; d_call: .; cdr3_nt: TGTGCCAGCAGTTCCTCGGGCCTTTTCGGGGAAAGTGACGGCTACACCTTC; cdr3_aa: CASSSSGLFGESDGYTF
clone_size: few; cdr3_length: 13; v_call: TRBV7-3; j_call: TRBJ1-2; d_call: .; cdr3_nt: TGTGCCAGCAGCGCCGGACAGTCCTATGGCTACACCTTC; cdr3_aa: CASSAGQSYGYTF
clone_size: many; cdr3_length: 14; v_call: TRBV5-1; j_call: TRBJ2-7; d_call: .; cdr3_nt: TGCGCCAGCAGCCGGAGCGGGGACAGCTACGAGCAGTACTTC; cdr3_aa: CASSRSGDSYEQYF
clone_size: .; cdr3_length: 11; v_call: TRBV30; j_call: TRBJ2-7; d_call: .; cdr3_nt: TGTGCCTGGAGAAGGGCCTACGAGCAGTACTTC; cdr3_aa: CAWRRAYEQYF
clone_size: .; cdr3_length: 15; v_call: TRBV12-3/TRBV12-4; j_call: TRBJ2-7; d_call: .; cdr3_nt: TGTGCCAGCAGCTTGCGGCAGGGTGGTACCTACGAGCAGTACTTC; cdr3_aa: CASSLRQGGTYEQYF
clone_size: few; cdr3_length: 15; v_call: TRBV7-9; j_call: TRBJ2-5; d_call: .; cdr3_nt: TGTGCCAGCAGCTTGTACGGTGTTTCCCAAGAGACCCAGTACTTC; cdr3_aa: CASSLYGVSQETQYF
clone_size: .; cdr3_length: 16; v_call: TRBV6-5; j_call: TRBJ1-3; d_call: .; cdr3_nt: TGTGCCAGCAGTCGTGCCGGGCTCCACTCTGGAAACACCATATATTTT; cdr3_aa: CASSRAGLHSGNTIYF
clone_size: .; cdr3_length: 12; v_call: TRBV12-5; j_call: TRBJ2-5; d_call: .; cdr3_nt: TGTGCTAGTGGGTTGCAGGGGGAGACCCAGTACTTC; cdr3_aa: CASGLQGETQYF
clone_size: .; cdr3_length: 16; v_call: TRBV9; j_call: TRBJ1-5; d_call: .; cdr3_nt: TGTGCCAGCAGCGTAGGCGCGGGACAAAACAATCAGCCCCAGCATTTT; cdr3_aa: CASSVGAGQNNQPQHF
clone_size: few; cdr3_length: 18; v_call: TRBV11-2; j_call: TRBJ1-1; d_call: TRBD1; cdr3_nt: TGTGCCAGCAGCCCACCTGGACAGGGAGGTCCGGGGAACACTGAAGCTTTCTTT; cdr3_aa: CASSPPGQGGPGNTEAFF
clone_size: many; cdr3_length: 15; v_call: TRBV4-3; j_call: TRBJ2-1; d_call: .; cdr3_nt: TGCGCCAGCAGCCAAGGGACAAACTCCTACAATGAGCAGTTCTTC; cdr3_aa: CASSQGTNSYNEQFF
clone_size: .; cdr3_length: 15; v_call: TRBV12-3/TRBV12-4; j_call: TRBJ1-4; d_call: .; cdr3_nt: TGTGCCCAATCGCCAGGGCAAGTCGAAGGTGAAAAACTGTTTTTT; cdr3_aa: CAQSPGQVEGEKLFF
clone_size: .; cdr3_length: 14; v_call: TRBV3-1; j_call: TRBJ2-7; d_call: TRBD2; cdr3_nt: TGTGCCAGCAGCCCTACTAGCGTCTCGGACGAGCAGTACTTC; cdr3_aa: CASSPTSVSDEQYF
clone_size: many; cdr3_length: 14; v_call: TRBV7-2; j_call: TRBJ2-7; d_call: TRBD1; cdr3_nt: TGTGCCAGCATCCCGGACAGGTCTAACTACGAGCAGTACTTC; cdr3_aa: CASIPDRSNYEQYF
clone_size: many; cdr3_length: 13; v_call: TRBV7-6; j_call: TRBJ2-1; d_call: .; cdr3_nt: TGTGCCAGCAGCTTAATCGGGGGTGATGAGCAGTTCTTC; cdr3_aa: CASSLIGGDEQFF
clone_size: many; cdr3_length: 13; v_call: TRBV18; j_call: TRBJ2-3; d_call: .; cdr3_nt: TGTGCCAGCTCAGCACCACCCACAGATACGCAGTATTTT; cdr3_aa: CASSAPPTDTQYF
clone_size: .; cdr3_length: 15; v_call: TRBV7-2; j_call: TRBJ2-2; d_call: .; cdr3_nt: TGTGCCAGCAGCTCCCTTTTCGCAGGCACCGGGGAGCTGTTTTTT; cdr3_aa: CASSSLFAGTGELFF
clone_size: .; cdr3_length: 11; v_call: TRBV19; j_call: TRBJ2-4; d_call: .; cdr3_nt: TGTGCCAGTAGTATCCGGGACATTCAGTACTTC; cdr3_aa: CASSIRDIQYF
clone_size: .; cdr3_length: 16; v_call: TRBV20-1; j_call: TRBJ2-1; d_call: .; cdr3_nt: TGCAGTGCTAGAGATTATGTAGTACTACCAGGCTATGAGCAGTTCTTC; cdr3_aa: CSARDYVVLPGYEQFF
clone_size: few; cdr3_length: 14; v_call: TRBV5-1; j_call: TRBJ2-7; d_call: .; cdr3_nt: TGCGCCAGCAGCATTTACGGGGACGTGAGCGAGCAGTACTTC; cdr3_aa: CASSIYGDVSEQYF
clone_size: few; cdr3_length: 13; v_call: TRBV15; j_call: TRBJ2-5; d_call: .; cdr3_nt: TGTGCCACCGGGGACTGGTACCAAGAGACCCAGTACTTC; cdr3_aa: CATGDWYQETQYF
clone_size: few; cdr3_length: 16; v_call: TRBV6-2/TRBV6-3; j_call: TRBJ2-7; d_call: TRBD1; cdr3_nt: TGTGCCAGCAGTTACCCGCGGACAGGGGGGGTCTACGAGCAGTACTTC; cdr3_aa: CASSYPRTGGVYEQYF